Described below is a single TCR beta chain sequence and its context. Method: immunoSEQ multiplex PCR; TCRdb's copy keeps in-frame clones and lacks some. The table records 150,000 to 200,000 clones, about 80% of them present only once. CDR1 is MNHNY, CDR2 SVGAGI, per germline (reference sequence). This CDR3 has 13 residues. The V and J ends lost 7 bases and 11 bases respectively, with 18 bases between them. The data were taken from a study of blood T cell repertoires in COVID-19. Whole-study context: The United States, Italy and Spain supplied acute and convalescent COVID-19 samples.

This receptor was obtained from a woman in her seventies with acute or convalescent COVID-19. The sample consisted of peripheral blood. This sequence joins TRBV6-6 and TRBJ2-4; D uncertain. The DNA of the CDR3 is TGTGCCAGCACCCTGAACAGCCCCACCGTTCAGTACTTC. Amino acid sequence: CASTLNSPTVQYF.